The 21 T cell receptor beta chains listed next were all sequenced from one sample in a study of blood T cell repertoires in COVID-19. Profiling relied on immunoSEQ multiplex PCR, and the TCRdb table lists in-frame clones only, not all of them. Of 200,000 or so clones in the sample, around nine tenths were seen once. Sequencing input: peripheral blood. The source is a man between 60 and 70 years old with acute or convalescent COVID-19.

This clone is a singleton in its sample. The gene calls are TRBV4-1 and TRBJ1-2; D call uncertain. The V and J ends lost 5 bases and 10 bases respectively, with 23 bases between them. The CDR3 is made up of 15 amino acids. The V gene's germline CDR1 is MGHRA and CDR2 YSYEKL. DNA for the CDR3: TGCGCCAGCAGCTCGGTGGAGAGCCTACATATGGACTACACCTTC. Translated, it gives CASSSVESLHMDYTF.

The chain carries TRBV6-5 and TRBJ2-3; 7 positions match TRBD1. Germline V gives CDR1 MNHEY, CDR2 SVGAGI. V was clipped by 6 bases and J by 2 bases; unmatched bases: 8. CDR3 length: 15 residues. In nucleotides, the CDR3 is TGTGCCAGCAGGTTAACAGGGGCCGACACAGATACGCAGTATTTT. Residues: CASRLTGADTDTQYF.

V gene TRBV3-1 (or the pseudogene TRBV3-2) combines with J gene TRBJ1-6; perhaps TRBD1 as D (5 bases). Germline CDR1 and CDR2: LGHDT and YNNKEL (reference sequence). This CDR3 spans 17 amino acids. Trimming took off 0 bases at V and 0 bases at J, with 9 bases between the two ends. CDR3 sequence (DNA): TGTGCCAGCAGCCAAGATGTCGGGGGCTCCTATAATTCACCCCTCCACTTT. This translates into CASSQDVGGSYNSPLHF.

The DNA for the CDR3 is TGCACCAGCAGCCAGACAGACGGACCGCTGTATAGCAATCAGCCCCAGCATTTT. It is translated as CTSSQTDGPLYSNQPQHF. The chain employs TRBV1 and TRBJ1-5; the tabulated D call, TRBD1, remains unverified against the DNA. TRBV1 is annotated as a pseudogene. The CDR3 length is 18 residues.

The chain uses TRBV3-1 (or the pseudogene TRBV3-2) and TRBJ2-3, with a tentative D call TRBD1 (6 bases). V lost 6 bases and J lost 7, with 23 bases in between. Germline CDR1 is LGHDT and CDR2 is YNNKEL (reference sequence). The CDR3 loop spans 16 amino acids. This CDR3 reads CASSRSVAGDRNTQYF. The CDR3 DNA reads TGTGCCAGCAGTCGCTCCGTGGCAGGGGATAGGAATACGCAGTATTTT.

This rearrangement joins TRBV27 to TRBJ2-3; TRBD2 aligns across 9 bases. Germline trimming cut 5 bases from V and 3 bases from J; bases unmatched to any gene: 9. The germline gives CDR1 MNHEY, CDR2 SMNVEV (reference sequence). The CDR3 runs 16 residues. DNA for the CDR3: TGTGCCAGCAGTCCCCAGGTCCTAGCGGGGACAGATACGCAGTATTTT. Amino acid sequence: CASSPQVLAGTDTQYF.

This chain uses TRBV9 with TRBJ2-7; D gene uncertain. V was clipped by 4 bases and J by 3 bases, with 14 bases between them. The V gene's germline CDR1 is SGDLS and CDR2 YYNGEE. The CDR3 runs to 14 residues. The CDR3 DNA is TGTGCCAGCAGCCCCCGTTCAGGCAGCTACGAGCAGTACTTC. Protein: CASSPRSGSYEQYF.

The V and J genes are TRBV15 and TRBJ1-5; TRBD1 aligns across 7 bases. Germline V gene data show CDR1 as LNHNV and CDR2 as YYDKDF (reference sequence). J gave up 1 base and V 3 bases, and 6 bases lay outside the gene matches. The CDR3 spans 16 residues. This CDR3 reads CATSSTGAQSNQPQHF. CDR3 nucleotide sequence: TGTGCCACCAGCAGTACAGGGGCGCAGAGCAATCAGCCCCAGCATTTT.

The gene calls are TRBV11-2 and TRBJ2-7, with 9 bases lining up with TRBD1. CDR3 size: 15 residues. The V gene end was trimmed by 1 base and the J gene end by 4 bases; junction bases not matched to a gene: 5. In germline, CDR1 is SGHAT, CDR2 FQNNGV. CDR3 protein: CASSLGTGDFYEQYF. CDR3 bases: TGTGCCAGCAGCTTAGGGACAGGGGATTTTTACGAGCAGTACTTC.

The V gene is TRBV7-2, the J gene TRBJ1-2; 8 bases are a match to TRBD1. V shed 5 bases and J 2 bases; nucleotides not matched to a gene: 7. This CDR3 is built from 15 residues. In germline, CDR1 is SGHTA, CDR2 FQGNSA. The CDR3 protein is CASSHGRQGNYGYTF. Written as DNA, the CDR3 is TGTGCCAGCAGCCACGGGCGACAGGGGAACTATGGCTACACCTTC.

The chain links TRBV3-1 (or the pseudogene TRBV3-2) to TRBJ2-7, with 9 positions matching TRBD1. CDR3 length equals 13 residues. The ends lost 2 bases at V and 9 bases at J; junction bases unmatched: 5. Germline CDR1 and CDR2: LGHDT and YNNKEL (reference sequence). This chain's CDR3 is CASSQTPTGGQYF. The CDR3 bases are TGTGCCAGCAGCCAAACTCCGACAGGGGGGCAGTACTTC.

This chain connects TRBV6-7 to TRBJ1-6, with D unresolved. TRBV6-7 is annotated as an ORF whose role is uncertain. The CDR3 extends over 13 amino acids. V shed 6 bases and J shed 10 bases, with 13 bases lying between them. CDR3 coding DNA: TGTGCCAGCAGGAGACATGCGGGATCACCCCTCCACTTT. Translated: CASRRHAGSPLHF.

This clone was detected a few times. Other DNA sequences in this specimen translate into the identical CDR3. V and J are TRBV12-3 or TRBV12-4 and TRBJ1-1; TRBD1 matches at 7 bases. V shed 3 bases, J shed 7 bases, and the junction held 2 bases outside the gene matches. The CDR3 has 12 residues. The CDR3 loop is CASSFRQGEAFF. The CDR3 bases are TGTGCCAGCAGTTTTCGACAGGGTGAAGCTTTCTTT.

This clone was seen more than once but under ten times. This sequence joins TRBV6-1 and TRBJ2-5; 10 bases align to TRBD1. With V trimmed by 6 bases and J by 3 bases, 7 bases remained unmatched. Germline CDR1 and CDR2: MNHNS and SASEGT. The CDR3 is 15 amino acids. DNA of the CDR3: TGTGCCAGCAGCTCCGGGGACAGGGGCAAAGAGACCCAGTACTTC. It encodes CASSSGDRGKETQYF.

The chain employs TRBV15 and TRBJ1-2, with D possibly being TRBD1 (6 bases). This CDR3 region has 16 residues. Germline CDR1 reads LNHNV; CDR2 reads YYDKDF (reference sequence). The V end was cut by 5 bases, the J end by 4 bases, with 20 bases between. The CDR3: CATSDSGTTFIYGYTF. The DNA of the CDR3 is TGTGCCACCAGCGATTCCGGGACAACCTTCATCTATGGCTACACCTTC.

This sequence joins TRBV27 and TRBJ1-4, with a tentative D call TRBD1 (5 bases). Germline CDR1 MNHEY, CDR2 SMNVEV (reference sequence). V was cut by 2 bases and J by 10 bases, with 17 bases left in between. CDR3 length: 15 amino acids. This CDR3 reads CASSLHGGKGGKLFF. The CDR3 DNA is TGTGCCAGCAGTTTACACGGGGGGAAGGGCGGAAAACTGTTTTTT.

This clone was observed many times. Here the CDR3 reads CASSSGAGFYNSPLHF. For the CDR3, the DNA is TGTGCCAGCAGTTCAGGGGCTGGGTTTTATAATTCACCCCTCCACTTT. V and J are TRBV7-9 and TRBJ1-6, with a weak D call TRBD1 (6 bases). Between the trimmed V and J ends, which lost 6 bases and 4 bases, there was a span of 16 bases. Germline loops: CDR1 SEHNR, CDR2 FQNEAQ (reference sequence). CDR3 size: 16 residues.

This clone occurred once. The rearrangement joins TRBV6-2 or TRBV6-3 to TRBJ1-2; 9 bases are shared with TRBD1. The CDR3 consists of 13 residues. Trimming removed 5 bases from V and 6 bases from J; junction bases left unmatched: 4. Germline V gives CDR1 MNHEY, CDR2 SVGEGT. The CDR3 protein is CASSVQGADGYTF. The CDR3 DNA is TGTGCCAGCAGTGTACAGGGGGCCGATGGCTACACCTTC.

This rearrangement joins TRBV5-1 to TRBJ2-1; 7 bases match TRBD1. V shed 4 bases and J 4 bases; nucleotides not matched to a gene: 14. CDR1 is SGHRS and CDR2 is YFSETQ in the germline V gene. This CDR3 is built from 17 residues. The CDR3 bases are TGCGCCAGCAGCCCACGCCCTCGACAGGGTGAATACAATGAGCAGTTCTTC. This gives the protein CASSPRPRQGEYNEQFF.

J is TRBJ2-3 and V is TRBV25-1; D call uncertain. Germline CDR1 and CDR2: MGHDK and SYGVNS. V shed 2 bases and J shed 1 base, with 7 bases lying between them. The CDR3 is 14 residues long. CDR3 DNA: TGTGCCAGCAGTGAAGGGCCAGGCACAGATACGCAGTATTTT. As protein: CASSEGPGTDTQYF. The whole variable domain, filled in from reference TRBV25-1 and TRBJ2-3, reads EADIYQTPRYLVIGTGKKITLECSQTMGHDKMYWYQQDPGMELHLIHYSYGVNSTEKGDLSSESTVSRIRTEHFPLTLESARPSHTSQYLCASSEGPGTDTQYFGPGTRLTVL.

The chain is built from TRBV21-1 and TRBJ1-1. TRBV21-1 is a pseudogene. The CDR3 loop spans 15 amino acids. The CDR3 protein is CASTTRGVRNTEAFF. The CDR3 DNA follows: TGTGCCAGCACCACACGGGGGGTGAGGAACACTGAAGCTTTCTTT.